Below, 21 T cell receptor beta chains from the same sample are listed, as sequenced in a study of Ad26.COV2.S vaccination and SARS-CoV-2 variants. Data came from immunoSEQ multiplex PCR; TCRdb stores just in-frame clones and leaves some out. The sample lists approximately 280,000 clones; 87% were seen once. As to treatment: around 19 received Ad26.COV2.S at low or high dose, single or two shots; about 5 received placebo; per-sample allocation not given. All samples were drawn on day 63, counting from the first vaccine or placebo injection. This material consisted of peripheral blood, taken in a trial of Ad26.COV2.S vaccine versus placebo. These receptors were collected from a person aged 18-65 years who received the Ad26.COV2.S COVID-19 vaccine or a placebo.

V gene TRBV18 combines with J gene TRBJ2-7; 8 nucleotides align to TRBD2. With V trimmed by 8 bases and J by 3 bases, 9 bases remained unmatched. In germline, CDR1 is KGHSH, CDR2 LQKENI. The CDR3 extends over 14 amino acids. CDR3 residues: CASQILAGSYEQYF. DNA for the CDR3: TGTGCCAGCCAAATATTAGCGGGGAGCTACGAGCAGTACTTC. The variable domain in full, completed from reference TRBV18 and TRBJ2-7, reads NAGVMQNPRHLVRRRGQEARLRCSPMKGHSHVYWYRQLPEEGLKFMVYLQKENIIDESGMPKERFSAEFPKEGPSILRIQQVVRGDSAAYFCASQILAGSYEQYFGPGTRLTVT.

This clone was seen only a few times. The chain has TRBV19 and TRBJ1-4, with TRBD1 matching 7 bases. Germline loops: CDR1 LNHDA, CDR2 SQIVND (reference sequence). The CDR3 consists of 17 residues. V was clipped by 3 bases and J by 5 bases; unmatched bases: 12. CDR3 loop: CASSITLGDSRNEKLFF. DNA for the CDR3: TGTGCCAGTAGTATCACCCTAGGGGACAGCCGGAATGAAAAACTGTTTTTT.

Regarding this clone: Within the sample, other DNA sequences also encode this same CDR3. The chain joins TRBV7-9 to TRBJ1-2; the D is unclear. V lost 3 bases to trimming and J lost 2 bases, with 4 bases between them. The CDR3 is 12 amino acids. The germline V gene encodes CDR1 SEHNR and CDR2 FQNEAQ (reference sequence). The CDR3 reads CASSLENYGYTF. The CDR3, as DNA: TGTGCCAGCAGCTTGGAGAACTATGGCTACACCTTC.

This chain uses TRBV2 with TRBJ1-2, with 7 nucleotides matching TRBD1. Trimming took 7 bases from V and 2 from J; bases not matched to a gene: 13. Germline values: CDR1 SNHLY, CDR2 FYNNEI. The CDR3 consists of 16 residues. The CDR3: CASTFRRGQINYGYTF. The CDR3 region has the DNA TGTGCCAGCACATTTCGTCGGGGACAGATAAACTATGGCTACACCTTC.

The V gene is TRBV7-3, the J gene TRBJ2-1; D might be TRBD1 or TRBD2, each matching 5 bases. The CDR3 extends over 16 amino acids. With 0 bases removed from V and 7 bases from J, the gap between germline ends came to 16 bases. Germline CDR1 is SGHTA and CDR2 is FQGTGA. CDR3 residues: CASSLTRDLQANEQFF. The CDR3, as DNA: TGTGCCAGCAGCTTAACGAGGGACCTACAAGCAAATGAGCAGTTCTTC.

The chain couples TRBV11-2 to TRBJ2-5; TRBD2 matches at 9 bases. With 1 base clipped from V and 4 bases from J, the junction kept 4 bases outside the gene matches. CDR1 SGHAT and CDR2 FQNNGV come from the germline V gene. This CDR3 is 15 amino acids long. The CDR3, as DNA: TGTGCCAGCAGCTTAGTAGCGGGGGCTAGAGAGACCCAGTACTTC. This encodes CASSLVAGARETQYF.

CDR3 sequence (DNA): TGTGCCAGCAGCCAAGATCGAAACGGGGAGCTGTTTTTT. It specifies CASSQDRNGELFF. The chain joins TRBV4-2 to TRBJ2-2; D is unclear. Germline V CDR1 and CDR2: LGHNA, YNFKEQ. V lost 0 bases to trimming and J lost 7 bases, with 6 bases between them. The CDR3 is made up of 13 amino acids.

This chain joins TRBV5-4 and TRBJ2-7, with TRBD2 matching 11 bases. The V gene's germline CDR1 is SGHNT and CDR2 YYREEE (reference sequence). This CDR3 is built from 15 residues. V lost 3 bases to trimming and J lost 4 bases; unmatched junction nucleotides: 6. The CDR3 loop reads CASSSQGLAVYEQYF. The CDR3 region has the DNA TGTGCCAGCAGCTCGCAGGGACTAGCGGTATACGAGCAGTACTTC.

The chain combines TRBV11-1 with TRBJ1-2; D is ambiguous. Germline assignment: CDR1 SGHAT and CDR2 FQDESV (reference sequence). This CDR3 is built from 11 residues. V was trimmed by 3 bases and J by 7 bases, leaving 6 bases between them. CDR3: CASSFRGGYTF. The CDR3, as DNA: TGTGCCAGCAGCTTCCGGGGTGGCTACACCTTC.

The chain is built from TRBV7-2 and TRBJ1-1; D remains unclear. V was trimmed by 3 bases and J by 6 bases, leaving 11 bases between them. CDR3 length: 13 amino acids. Germline CDR1 SGHTA, CDR2 FQGNSA. The CDR3 region is CASSFPPGPEAFF. As DNA, the CDR3 is TGTGCCAGCAGCTTTCCTCCAGGCCCTGAAGCTTTCTTT.

This clone was recorded a few times. The chain links TRBV7-2 to TRBJ1-5, with 9 positions matching TRBD1. The CDR3 is 16 residues long. V shed 3 bases, J shed 4 bases, and the junction held 7 bases outside the gene matches. Germline V CDR1 and CDR2: SGHTA, FQGNSA. This chain's CDR3 is CASSLGGGQGNQPQHF. The CDR3 coding sequence is TGTGCCAGCAGCTTGGGGGGAGGACAGGGGAATCAGCCCCAGCATTTT. Full variable domain (outside the CDR3, taken from reference TRBV7-2 and TRBJ1-5): GAGVSQSPSNKVTEKGKDVELRCDPISGHTALYWYRQSLGQGLEFLIYFQGNSAPDKSGLPSDRFSAERTGGSVSTLTIQRTQQEDSAVYLCASSLGGGQGNQPQHFGDGTRLSIL.

This chain links TRBV10-3 with TRBJ2-7; D is unclear. V was shortened by 10 bases and J by 2 bases, with 12 bases between the two germline ends. The CDR3 covers 12 residues. Per germline, CDR1 ENHRY and CDR2 SYGVKD. CDR3 in amino acids: CATAAGPYEQYF. The CDR3 DNA reads TGTGCCACCGCTGCCGGCCCCTACGAGCAGTACTTC.

This chain links TRBV5-5 with TRBJ2-5, with D perhaps TRBD1 (5 bases). The V gene's germline CDR1 is SGHKS and CDR2 YYEKEE (reference sequence). This CDR3 is 14 amino acids long. Trimming took off 0 bases at V and 5 bases at J, with 11 bases between the two ends. The CDR3 sequence is CASSLAQGSETQYF. In DNA form, the CDR3 reads TGTGCCAGCAGCTTGGCCCAGGGATCGGAGACCCAGTACTTC.

This chain uses TRBV5-1 with TRBJ2-7; D not certain. Trimming pared 2 bases from V and 6 bases from J, leaving 18 bases between. Germline V lookup: CDR1 SGHRS, CDR2 YFSETQ. The CDR3 extends over 15 amino acids. The CDR3 protein is CASSFGSQSKREQYF. In DNA form, the CDR3 reads TGCGCCAGCAGCTTTGGTTCGCAGTCCAAGCGCGAGCAGTACTTC.

This clone was detected once. The chain uses TRBV3-1 (or the pseudogene TRBV3-2) and TRBJ1-2; 8 bases are shared with TRBD1. V lost 5 bases and J lost 7; bases outside the gene matches: 3. The CDR3 contains 12 residues. CDR1 LGHDT and CDR2 YNNKEL come from the germline V gene (reference sequence). CDR3 sequence: CASSFDRGGYTF. CDR3 bases: TGTGCCAGCAGCTTCGACAGGGGTGGCTACACCTTC.

This sequence joins TRBV18 and TRBJ2-7; 11 nucleotides line up with TRBD1. The CDR3 runs 21 residues. V shed 3 bases and J 3 bases; nucleotides not matched to a gene: 22. CDR1 and CDR2 from the germline V gene are KGHSH and LQKENI. The CDR3 region is CASSPPGQGALAGWGVYEQYF. For the CDR3, the DNA is TGTGCCAGCTCACCTCCCGGACAGGGGGCGTTAGCGGGATGGGGAGTCTACGAGCAGTACTTC.

The chain carries TRBV5-1 and TRBJ1-2, with a tentative D call TRBD1 (5 bases). Trimming left V 4 bases short and J 4 bases short, with 11 bases between. From germline, CDR1 is SGHRS and CDR2 YFSETQ. CDR3 length: 13 residues. The CDR3, as DNA: TGCGCCAGCAGCGCCGGACACTCCTATGGCTACACCTTC. It encodes CASSAGHSYGYTF. Full variable domain (rest looked up from reference TRBV5-1 and TRBJ1-2): KAGVTQTPRYLIKTRGQQVTLSCSPISGHRSVSWYQQTPGQGLQFLFEYFSETQRNKGNFPGRFSGRQFSNSRSEMNVSTLELGDSALYLCASSAGHSYGYTFGSGTRLTVV.

The CDR3 nucleotides read TGTGCCAGCAGCTTACGCTATCCTGTAGGTGAAAAACTGTTTTTT. Protein product: CASSLRYPVGEKLFF. The rearrangement joins TRBV11-2 to TRBJ1-4; no definite D call. The V end was cut by 2 bases, the J end by 7 bases, with 14 bases between. This CDR3 comprises 15 residues. Germline V CDR1 and CDR2: SGHAT, FQNNGV.

This clone was detected a few times. This chain links TRBV3-1 (or the pseudogene TRBV3-2) with TRBJ2-3; TRBD2 aligns across 9 bases. V lost 4 bases and J lost 7; bases outside the gene matches: 6. The CDR3 is 14 residues long. Looked up from germline, CDR1 is LGHDT and CDR2 is YNNKEL (reference sequence). CDR3 nucleotides: TGTGCCAGCAGCCTTAGCGGGAGAGGGAATACGCAGTATTTT. The encoded protein is CASSLSGRGNTQYF.

The CDR3 DNA sequence: TGCAGTGCTAGTGTTAGCGGGACGGAGACCCAGTACTTC. Its translation: CSASVSGTETQYF. The rearrangement joins TRBV20-1 to TRBJ2-5, with TRBD2 identical over 8 bases. V shed 3 bases, J shed 5 bases, and the junction held 5 bases outside the gene matches. Germline V lookup: CDR1 DFQATT, CDR2 SNEGSKA (reference sequence). The CDR3 covers 13 residues.

The chain joins TRBV15 to TRBJ1-2; tentative D call: TRBD1 (5 bases). CDR3 length equals 18 residues. Germline CDR1 LNHNV, CDR2 YYDKDF (reference sequence). The ends were cut back, 0 bases at V and 6 bases at J, with 23 bases in the middle. The CDR3 sequence is CATSRESGLGGTRHGYTF. CDR3 coding DNA: TGTGCCACCAGCAGAGAGTCGGGTCTGGGGGGGACCCGTCATGGCTACACCTTC. Full variable domain (missing parts from reference TRBV15 and TRBJ1-2): DAMVIQNPRYQVTQFGKPVTLSCSQTLNHNVMYWYQQKSSQAPKLLFHYYDKDFNNEADTPDNFQSRRPNTSFCFLDIRSPGLGDTAMYLCATSRESGLGGTRHGYTFGSGTRLTVV.